This record covers a single T cell receptor (beta chain). Other DNA sequences of this sample code for an identical CDR3. Generated by immunoSEQ multiplex PCR, the TCRdb table keeps only in-frame clones and is missing some. There are 2 million to 3 million clones in the sample; approximately 90% occur only once, and more than 0.12% lies in the top ten. This specimen belongs to a study of shared clonotypes between healthy human individuals. Study background: Aged between 18 and 49, the donors were a couple of women and a few men.

The CDR3 has 13 amino acids. CDR1 ENHRY and CDR2 SYGVKD come from the germline V gene. V was pared by 3 bases and J by 2 bases, with 7 bases between. This sequence joins TRBV10-3 and TRBJ2-5; D not resolved. This sequence originates from a man younger than 35 in good health. Sequencing input: naive CD4+ T cells sorted from blood. Sample subset: CD45RA+ positively selected. CDR3 region: CAISESLQETQYF. The CDR3 DNA sequence: TGTGCCATCAGTGAAAGCCTTCAAGAGACCCAGTACTTC.